The 9 T cell receptor beta chains presented below share a single source sample, sequenced in a study of blood T cell repertoires in COVID-19. The repertoire was sequenced with immunoSEQ multiplex PCR; TCRdb's copy has only in-frame clones and lacks some. This sample carries approximately 220,000 clones, approximately 84% of them seen once, and the ten largest clones take more than 2.5%. The sequencing input was peripheral blood. These receptors came from a woman aged 30 to 39 who had recovered from COVID-19.

This clone was found many times. This chain joins TRBV6-5 and TRBJ1-1; maybe TRBD1 (5 bases). The germline V and J ends were trimmed by 2 bases and 1 base, with 14 bases remaining between them. Looked up from germline, CDR1 is MNHEY and CDR2 is SVGAGI. CDR3 size: 16 residues. The CDR3 nucleotides are TGTGCCAGCAGTTACGGCTCAGGGATAACGAACACTGAAGCTTTCTTT. This codes for CASSYGSGITNTEAFF.

This clone came up once. This sequence joins TRBV24-1 and TRBJ2-1; 8 bases agree with TRBD2. The CDR3 runs 15 residues. Trimming removed 7 bases from V and 6 bases from J; junction bases left unmatched: 10. The V gene's germline CDR1 is KGHDR and CDR2 SFDVKD. In DNA form, the CDR3 reads TGTGCCACCAGCCCCCTGGGCGGGAGGATCAATGAGCAGTTCTTC. Translated: CATSPLGGRINEQFF.

The J gene is TRBJ2-7, the V gene TRBV11-1; weak D call: TRBD2 (6 bases). V lost 5 bases and J lost 0, with 11 bases in between. Germline V gives CDR1 SGHAT, CDR2 FQDESV (reference sequence). The CDR3 consists of 14 residues. The CDR3 reads CASSPSVNSYEQYF. The CDR3 DNA reads TGTGCCAGCAGCCCTAGCGTGAACTCCTACGAGCAGTACTTC.

The V call is TRBV28, the J call TRBJ1-5; D unclear. V was cut by 8 bases and J by 2 bases, with 19 bases left in between. The CDR3 is 16 residues long. CDR1 is MDHEN and CDR2 is SYDVKM in the germline V gene. In nucleotides, the CDR3 is TGTGCCAGCCATCCCGAGGTATCGTTTCGCAATCAGCCCCAGCATTTT. The encoded protein is CASHPEVSFRNQPQHF.

The V and J genes are TRBV7-9 and TRBJ2-1; unclear D gene. The CDR3 sequence is 15 residues long. Germline V gene lookup returns CDR1 SEHNR and CDR2 FQNEAQ (reference sequence). V gave up 5 bases and J gave up 3 bases, with 14 bases separating them. CDR3 sequence reads: CASSPSSLLYNEQFF. CDR3 DNA: TGTGCCAGCAGCCCCTCTTCCCTTCTCTACAATGAGCAGTTCTTC.

The chain carries TRBV3-1 (or the pseudogene TRBV3-2) and TRBJ2-7, with D tentatively TRBD1 (6 bases). The CDR3 spans 13 residues. Trimming stripped 0 bases from V and 12 bases from J, with 15 bases between. CDR1 and CDR2 from the germline V gene are LGHDT and YNNKEL (reference sequence). The CDR3 loop reads CASSQDSTGKPYF. CDR3 nucleotide sequence: TGTGCCAGCAGCCAAGATAGTACAGGGAAGCCGTACTTC.

The rearrangement links TRBV27 to TRBJ2-3; D is perhaps TRBD1 (6 bases). This CDR3 spans 17 amino acids. Germline CDR1 is MNHEY and CDR2 is SMNVEV (reference sequence). V was shortened by 2 bases and J by 0 bases, with 15 bases between the two germline ends. CDR3 DNA: TGTGCCAGCAGTTTAGAGGGGGACGAAGGAAGCACAGATACGCAGTATTTT. Residues: CASSLEGDEGSTDTQYF.

This clone was observed a handful of times. The V gene is TRBV11-3, the J gene TRBJ2-7; no clear D. Trimming removed 5 bases at V and 6 bases at J, with 17 bases between. This CDR3 contains 14 residues. Germline CDR1 reads SGHNT; CDR2 reads YENEEA. The CDR3 sequence is CASSPQRECCEQYF. The CDR3 nucleotides are TGTGCCAGCAGCCCCCAAAGAGAGTGTTGCGAGCAGTACTTC.

The chain recombines TRBV2 with TRBJ2-5, with D tentatively TRBD2 (6 bases). The CDR3 sequence is 13 residues long. Trimming removed 7 bases at V and 4 bases at J, with 13 bases between. Looked up from germline, CDR1 is SNHLY and CDR2 is FYNNEI. The CDR3 nucleotides read TGTGCCAGCATGGCGGACTACGGAGAGACCCAGTACTTC. Translation: CASMADYGETQYF.